This T cell receptor (beta chain) derives from a study of somatic mutations in cytotoxic T cells in rheumatoid arthritis. Study background: Several of the V beta antibody-stained T-cell populations were flow-sorted at nearly 100% purity; V beta1+ cells were among them and were sequenced for TCRB. The study, taken as a whole, reports: Rheumatoid arthritis patients showed CD8+ clonality increasing with age, unlike healthy controls.

Profiled with immunoSEQ multiplex PCR; TCRdb holds only in-frame clones, not every one. This repertoire shows 9,000 or so clones, 75% to 85% found once; its top ten account for 4.5% to 6%. With respect to this clone: Its antigen is unidentified.

Trimming took 5 bases from V and 0 from J, leaving 14 bases between them. Looked up from germline, CDR1 is SEHNR and CDR2 is FQNEAQ (reference sequence). The CDR3 spans 16 residues. Positive magnetic bead selection, which isolated the CD4+ and CD8+ cells, was followed by a flow cytometry check of purity. The sequenced sample was CD8+ T cells sorted from blood. The chain uses TRBV7-9 and TRBJ1-3; the D gene is possibly TRBD1 (6 bases). The receptor comes from an adult with rheumatoid arthritis. CDR3 amino acids: CASSIGQPNSGNTIYF. The DNA for the CDR3 is TGTGCCAGCAGCATCGGACAGCCCAACTCTGGAAACACCATATATTTT.